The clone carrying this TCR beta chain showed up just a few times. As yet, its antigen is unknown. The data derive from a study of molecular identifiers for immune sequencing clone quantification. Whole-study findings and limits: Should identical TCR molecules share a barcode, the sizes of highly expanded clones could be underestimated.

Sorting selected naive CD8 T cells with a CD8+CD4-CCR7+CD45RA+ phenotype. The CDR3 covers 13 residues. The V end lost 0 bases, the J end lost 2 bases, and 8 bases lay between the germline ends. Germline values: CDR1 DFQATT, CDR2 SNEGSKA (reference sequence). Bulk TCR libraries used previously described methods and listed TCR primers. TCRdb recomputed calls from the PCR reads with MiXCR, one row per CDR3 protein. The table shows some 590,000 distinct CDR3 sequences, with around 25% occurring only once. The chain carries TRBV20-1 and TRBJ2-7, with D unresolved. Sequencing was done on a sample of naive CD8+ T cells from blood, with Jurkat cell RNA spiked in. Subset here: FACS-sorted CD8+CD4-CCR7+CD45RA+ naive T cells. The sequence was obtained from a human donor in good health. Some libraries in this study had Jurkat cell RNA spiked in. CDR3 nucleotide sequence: TGCAGTGCTAGAGATGCTGGGCCCTACGAGCAGTACTTC. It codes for CSARDAGPYEQYF.